This is a list of T cell receptor beta chains from one sample in a study of T cell responses to AZD1222 COVID-19 vaccine. TCRdb keeps only in-frame clones here, not all; method: immunoSEQ multiplex PCR. This table has more than 95,000 clones, about 89% appearing once. The sequenced sample was peripheral blood, obtained on day 0 of AZD1222 vaccination. The origin of the receptors is an adult in good health. CDR3s include the opening cysteine and the closing phenylalanine or tryptophan. Each record gives: V gene, D gene, J gene, clone size, CDR3 protein, CDR3 DNA. A D gene is named only where the DNA matches it firmly. The size of a clone is reported for some rows only, either as once, few or many, or as a class for expanded clones.

>TRBV19|TRBD1|TRBJ1-5|-
CASSPRDRGSNQPQHF
TGTGCCAGTAGTCCCCGGGACAGGGGGAGCAATCAGCCCCAGCATTTT
>TRBV9|-|TRBJ1-1|few
CASSGLEDTEAFF
TGTGCCAGCAGCGGATTGGAGGACACTGAAGCTTTCTTT
>TRBV13|-|TRBJ1-2|few
CASSLMGANYGYTF
TGTGCCAGCAGCTTAATGGGGGCTAACTATGGCTACACCTTC
>TRBV7-2|TRBD1|TRBJ2-2|-
CASSLRDRNTGELFF
TGTGCCAGCAGCCTCCGGGACAGGAACACCGGGGAGCTGTTTTTT
>TRBV5-1|-|TRBJ2-1|-
CASSLGDYNEQFF
TGCGCCAGCAGCTTGGGGGACTACAATGAGCAGTTCTTC
>TRBV29-1|-|TRBJ2-5|-
CSVSKTVQETQYF
TGCAGCGTCTCCAAGACAGTTCAAGAGACCCAGTACTTC
>TRBV6-5|TRBD1|TRBJ2-7|-
CASTDDRGLGEQYF
TGTGCCAGCACCGATGACAGGGGGCTCGGCGAGCAGTACTTC
>TRBV5-1|-|TRBJ2-7|-
CASSLEGRTYEQYF
TGCGCCAGCAGCTTGGAGGGCAGGACCTACGAGCAGTACTTC
>TRBV7-2|TRBD2|TRBJ2-2|-
CASSLESGLAGAGELFF
TGTGCCAGCAGCTTAGAATCCGGACTAGCGGGAGCCGGGGAGCTGTTTTTT
>TRBV9|TRBD1|TRBJ1-1|-
CASSGGQGNTEAFF
TGTGCCAGCAGCGGGGGACAGGGAAACACTGAAGCTTTCTTT
>TRBV19|TRBD2|TRBJ2-1|once
CASSLRGSYEQFF
TGTGCCAGTAGCCTGCGGGGGAGCTATGAGCAGTTCTTC
>TRBV14|-|TRBJ2-2|once
CASSQGQNTGELFF
TGTGCCAGCAGCCAGGGACAGAACACCGGGGAGCTGTTTTTT
>TRBV10-3|-|TRBJ1-1|-
CATKRERENTEAFF
TGTGCCACCAAAAGGGAGCGGGAGAACACTGAAGCTTTCTTT
>TRBV19|-|TRBJ1-1|-
CASSGVGTEAFF
TGTGCCAGTAGTGGGGTTGGGACTGAAGCTTTCTTT
>TRBV27|TRBD1|TRBJ1-1|-
CASSWTGGGGTEAFF
TGTGCCAGCAGTTGGACAGGGGGCGGAGGCACTGAAGCTTTCTTT
>TRBV5-1|-|TRBJ1-2|-
CASSVGLTNYGYTF
TGCGCCAGCAGCGTGGGCCTGACTAACTATGGCTACACCTTC
>TRBV6-4|-|TRBJ1-2|-
CASSDSTTGYGYTF
TGTGCCAGCAGTGACTCGACGACAGGCTATGGCTACACCTTC
>TRBV6-1|-|TRBJ2-3|-
CASSEVSSSLTDTQYF
TGTGCCAGCAGTGAAGTGAGTAGCAGTCTAACAGATACGCAGTATTTT
>TRBV5-1|TRBD1|TRBJ2-1|-
CASSWGQGLGNEQFF
TGCGCCAGCAGCTGGGGACAGGGACTTGGAAATGAGCAGTTCTTC
>TRBV18|-|TRBJ1-6|-
CASSPALQKNSPLHF
TGTGCCAGCTCACCAGCTCTACAGAAGAATTCACCCCTCCACTTT
>TRBV4-3|-|TRBJ2-7|-
CASSQARGGYEQYF
TGCGCCAGCAGCCAAGCCAGGGGGGGCTACGAGCAGTACTTC
>TRBV27|-|TRBJ2-2|once
CASSKRTSTNTGELFF
TGTGCCAGCAGTAAGAGGACATCCACGAACACCGGGGAGCTGTTTTTT
>TRBV7-2|-|TRBJ2-3|-
CASSRPFGGNTDTQYF
TGTGCCAGCAGCCGCCCTTTCGGCGGCAACACAGATACGCAGTATTTT
>TRBV25-1|TRBD2|TRBJ2-5|once
CASSVGLAAQETQYF
TGTGCCAGCAGTGTGGGACTAGCGGCACAAGAGACCCAGTACTTC
>TRBV6-5|TRBD2|TRBJ2-1|-
CASSYWEGRYNEQFF
TGTGCCAGCAGTTACTGGGAGGGCCGCTACAATGAGCAGTTCTTC
>TRBV13|-|TRBJ1-2|-
CASREGRDFNYGYTF
TGTGCCAGCAGAGAGGGCAGGGACTTCAACTATGGCTACACCTTC
>TRBV18|-|TRBJ2-4|once
CASSLRRDGVGAKNIQYF
TGTGCCAGCTCACTTCGCAGGGACGGAGTGGGAGCCAAAAACATTCAGTACTTC
>TRBV5-1|-|TRBJ2-2|-
CASSPTFWERELFF
TGCGCCAGCAGCCCTACCTTTTGGGAGAGGGAGCTGTTTTTT
>TRBV4-2|-|TRBJ2-2|-
CASSQENPAGQNTGELFF
TGTGCCAGCAGCCAAGAAAACCCTGCGGGCCAGAACACCGGGGAGCTGTTTTTT
>TRBV24-1|TRBD1|TRBJ2-1|once
CATSDPLGTGQFF
TGTGCCACCAGTGACCCCCTTGGGACAGGGCAGTTCTTC
>TRBV3-1/TRBV3-2|-|TRBJ1-2|once
CASSQTGSTYGYTF
TGTGCCAGCAGCCAGACAGGCTCTACCTATGGCTACACCTTC
>TRBV18|TRBD1|TRBJ2-1|-
CASSPGTGLNEQFF
TGTGCCAGCTCACCCGGGACAGGGCTCAATGAGCAGTTCTTC
>TRBV19|-|TRBJ1-3|-
CASSIWTIGNTIYF
TGTGCCAGTAGTATTTGGACTATTGGAAACACCATATATTTT
>TRBV6-6|-|TRBJ1-3|-
CASSYSGDGGNTIYF
TGTGCCAGCAGTTACTCGGGAGACGGTGGAAACACCATATATTTT
>TRBV30|-|TRBJ1-6|-
CAWSVLAGENSPLHF
TGTGCCTGGAGTGTACTGGCAGGGGAAAATTCACCCCTCCACTTT
>TRBV5-4|-|TRBJ2-7|-
CASSLGPGFGDEQYF
TGTGCCAGCAGCTTGGGGCCGGGGTTCGGGGACGAGCAGTACTTC
>TRBV30|-|TRBJ1-4|-
CAWSVSGARVFF
TGTGCCTGGAGTGTAAGCGGGGCCCGAGTGTTTTTT
>TRBV21-1|-|TRBJ2-1|once
CASEQSEAGTCYNEQFF
TGTGCCAGCGAGCAAAGTGAAGCGGGGACTTGCTACAATGAGCAGTTCTTC
>TRBV7-3|-|TRBJ2-6|-
CASSPDRPSSGANVLTF
TGTGCCAGCAGCCCCGACAGGCCCAGCTCTGGGGCCAACGTCCTGACTTTC
>TRBV3-1/TRBV3-2|TRBD2|TRBJ2-2|-
CASSQERVAGVYLAGELFF
TGTGCCAGCAGCCAAGAGAGGGTAGCGGGAGTTTACCTCGCCGGGGAGCTGTTTTTT
>TRBV19|TRBD1|TRBJ1-1|-
CASSRQGNTEAFF
TGTGCCAGTAGCAGACAGGGGAACACTGAAGCTTTCTTT
>TRBV2|-|TRBJ1-5|few
CASSPTDQPQHF
TGTGCCAGCAGTCCAACAGACCAGCCCCAGCATTTT
>TRBV29-1|-|TRBJ2-3|once
CSVRPGDSTDTQYF
TGCAGCGTTCGTCCAGGGGACAGCACAGATACGCAGTATTTT
>TRBV19|TRBD1|TRBJ2-2|-
CASRGRGTESTGELFF
TGTGCCAGTAGGGGTCGAGGGACAGAGAGCACCGGGGAGCTGTTTTTT